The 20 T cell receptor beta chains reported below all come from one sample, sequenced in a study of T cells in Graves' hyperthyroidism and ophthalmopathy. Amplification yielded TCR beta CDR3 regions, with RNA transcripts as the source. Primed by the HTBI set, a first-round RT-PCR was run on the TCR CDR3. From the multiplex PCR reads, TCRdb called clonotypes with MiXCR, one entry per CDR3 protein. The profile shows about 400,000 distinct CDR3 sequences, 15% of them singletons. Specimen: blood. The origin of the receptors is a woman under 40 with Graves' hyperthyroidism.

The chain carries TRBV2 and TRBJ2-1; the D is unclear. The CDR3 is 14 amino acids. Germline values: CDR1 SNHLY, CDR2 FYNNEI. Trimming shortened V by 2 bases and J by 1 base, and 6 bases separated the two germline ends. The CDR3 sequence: CASSETRSYNEQFF. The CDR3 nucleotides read TGTGCCAGCAGTGAAACACGGTCCTACAATGAGCAGTTCTTC.

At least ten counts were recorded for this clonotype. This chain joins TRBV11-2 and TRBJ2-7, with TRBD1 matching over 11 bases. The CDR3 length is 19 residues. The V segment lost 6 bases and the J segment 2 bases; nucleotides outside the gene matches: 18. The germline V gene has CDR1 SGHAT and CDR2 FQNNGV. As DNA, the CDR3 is TGTGCCAGCAGAAAAACGGGCTGGGATTTGGGACAGGGGGCCTACGAGCAGTACTTC. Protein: CASRKTGWDLGQGAYEQYF.

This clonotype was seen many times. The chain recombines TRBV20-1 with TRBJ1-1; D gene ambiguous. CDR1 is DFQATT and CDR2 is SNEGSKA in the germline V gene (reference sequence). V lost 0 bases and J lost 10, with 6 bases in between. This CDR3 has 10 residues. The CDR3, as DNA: TGCAGTGCTAGAGAAAATTCAGCTTTCTTT. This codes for CSARENSAFF.

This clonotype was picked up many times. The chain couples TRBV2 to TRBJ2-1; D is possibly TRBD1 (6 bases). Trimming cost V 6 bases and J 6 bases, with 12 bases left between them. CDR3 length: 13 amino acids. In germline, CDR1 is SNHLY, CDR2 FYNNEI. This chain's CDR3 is CASRYGQPNEQFF. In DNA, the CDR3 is TGTGCCAGCAGGTATGGACAGCCCAATGAGCAGTTCTTC.

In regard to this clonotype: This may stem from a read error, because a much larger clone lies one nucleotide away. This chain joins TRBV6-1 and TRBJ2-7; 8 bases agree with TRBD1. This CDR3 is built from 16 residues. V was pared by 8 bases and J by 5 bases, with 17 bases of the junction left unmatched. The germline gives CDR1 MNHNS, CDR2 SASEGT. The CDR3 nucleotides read TGTGCCAGCCGTCCACGGACAGGGACTGGTTTTAACGAGCAGTACTTC. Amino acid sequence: CASRPRTGTGFNEQYF.

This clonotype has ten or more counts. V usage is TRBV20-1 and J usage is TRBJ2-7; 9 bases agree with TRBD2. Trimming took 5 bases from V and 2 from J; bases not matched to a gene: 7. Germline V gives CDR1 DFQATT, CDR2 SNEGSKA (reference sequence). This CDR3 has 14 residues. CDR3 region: CSAVLTSGAYEQYF. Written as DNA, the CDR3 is TGCAGTGCTGTATTGACTAGCGGAGCCTACGAGCAGTACTTC.

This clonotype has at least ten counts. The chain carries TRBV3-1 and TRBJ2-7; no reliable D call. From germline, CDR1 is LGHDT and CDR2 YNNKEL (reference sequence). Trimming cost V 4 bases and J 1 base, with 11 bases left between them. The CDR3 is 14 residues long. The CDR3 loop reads CASSLEHDSYEQYF. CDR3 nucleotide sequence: TGTGCCAGCAGCCTGGAGCACGATTCCTACGAGCAGTACTTC.

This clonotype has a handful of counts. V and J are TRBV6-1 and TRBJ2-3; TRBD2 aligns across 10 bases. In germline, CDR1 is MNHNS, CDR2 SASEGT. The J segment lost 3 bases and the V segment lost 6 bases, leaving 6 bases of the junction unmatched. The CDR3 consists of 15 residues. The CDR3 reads CASRKIAGGTDTQYF. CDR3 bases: TGTGCCAGCAGGAAGATAGCGGGAGGAACAGATACGCAGTATTTT.

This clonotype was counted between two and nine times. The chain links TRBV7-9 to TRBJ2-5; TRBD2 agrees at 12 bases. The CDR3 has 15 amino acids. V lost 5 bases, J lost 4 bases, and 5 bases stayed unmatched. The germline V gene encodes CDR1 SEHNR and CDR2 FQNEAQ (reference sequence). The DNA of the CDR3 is TGTGCCAGCAGCACACTAGCGGGAGGTGGAGAGACCCAGTACTTC. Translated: CASSTLAGGGETQYF.

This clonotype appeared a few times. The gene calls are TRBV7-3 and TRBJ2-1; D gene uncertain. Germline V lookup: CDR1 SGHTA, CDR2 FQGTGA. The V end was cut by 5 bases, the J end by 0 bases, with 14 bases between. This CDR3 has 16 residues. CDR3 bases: TGTGCCAGCAGCCCTGCGCCCCGTAGCTCCTACAATGAGCAGTTCTTC. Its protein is CASSPAPRSSYNEQFF.

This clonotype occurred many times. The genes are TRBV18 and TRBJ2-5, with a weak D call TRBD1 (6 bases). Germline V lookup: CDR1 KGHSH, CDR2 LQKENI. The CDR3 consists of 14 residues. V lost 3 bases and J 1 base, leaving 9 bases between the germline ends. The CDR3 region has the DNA TGTGCCAGCTCACCGGGACACCTCCAAGAGACCCAGTACTTC. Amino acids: CASSPGHLQETQYF.

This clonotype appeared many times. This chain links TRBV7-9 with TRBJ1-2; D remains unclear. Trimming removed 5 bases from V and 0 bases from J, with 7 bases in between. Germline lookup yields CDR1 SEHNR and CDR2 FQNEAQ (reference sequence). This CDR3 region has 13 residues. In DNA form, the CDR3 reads TGTGCCAGCAGCCTAGAAACTAACTATGGCTACACCTTC. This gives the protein CASSLETNYGYTF.

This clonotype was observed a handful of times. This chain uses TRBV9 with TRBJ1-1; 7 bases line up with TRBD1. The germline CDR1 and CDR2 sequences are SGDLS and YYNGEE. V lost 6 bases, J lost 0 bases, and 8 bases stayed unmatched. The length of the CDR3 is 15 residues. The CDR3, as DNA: TGTGCCAGCACCCAGGGGGAGTTCATGAACACTGAAGCTTTCTTT. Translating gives CASTQGEFMNTEAFF.

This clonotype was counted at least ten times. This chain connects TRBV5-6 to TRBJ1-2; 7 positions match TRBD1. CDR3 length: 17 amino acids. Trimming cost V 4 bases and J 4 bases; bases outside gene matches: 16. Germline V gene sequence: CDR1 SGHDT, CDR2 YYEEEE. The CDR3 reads CASSDERSGDRLYGYTF. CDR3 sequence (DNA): TGTGCCAGCAGCGATGAGAGATCCGGGGACAGACTCTATGGCTACACCTTC.

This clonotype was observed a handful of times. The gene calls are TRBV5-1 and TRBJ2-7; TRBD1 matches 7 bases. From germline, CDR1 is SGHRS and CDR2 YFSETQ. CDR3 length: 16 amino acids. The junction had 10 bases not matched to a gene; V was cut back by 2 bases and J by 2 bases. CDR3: CASSFADRVYTYEQYF. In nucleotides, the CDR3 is TGCGCCAGCAGCTTCGCCGACAGGGTCTATACCTACGAGCAGTACTTC.

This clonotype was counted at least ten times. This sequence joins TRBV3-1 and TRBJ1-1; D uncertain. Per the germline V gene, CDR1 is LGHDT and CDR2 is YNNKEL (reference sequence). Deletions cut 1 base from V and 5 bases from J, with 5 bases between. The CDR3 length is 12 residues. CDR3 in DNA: TGTGCCAGCAGCCAAGTCGGAACTGAAGCTTTCTTT. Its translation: CASSQVGTEAFF.

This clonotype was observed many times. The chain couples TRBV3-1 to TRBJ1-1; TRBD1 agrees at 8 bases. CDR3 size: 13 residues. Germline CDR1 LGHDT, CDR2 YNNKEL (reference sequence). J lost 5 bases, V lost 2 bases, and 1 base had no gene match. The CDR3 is CASSQRQGTEAFF. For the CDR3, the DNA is TGTGCCAGCAGCCAACGACAGGGGACTGAAGCTTTCTTT.

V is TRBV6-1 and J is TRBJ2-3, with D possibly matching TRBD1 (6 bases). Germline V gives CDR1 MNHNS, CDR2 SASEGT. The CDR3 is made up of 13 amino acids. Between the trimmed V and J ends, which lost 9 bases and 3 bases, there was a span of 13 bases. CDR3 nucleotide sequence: TGTGCCAGTATCAGAACAGGGACAGATACGCAGTATTTT. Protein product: CASIRTGTDTQYF.

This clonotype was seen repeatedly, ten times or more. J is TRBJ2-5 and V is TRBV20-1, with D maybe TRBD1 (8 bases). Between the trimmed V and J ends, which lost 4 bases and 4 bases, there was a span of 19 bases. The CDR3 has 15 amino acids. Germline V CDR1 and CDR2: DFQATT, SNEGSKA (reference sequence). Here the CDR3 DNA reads TGCAGTGCTACAGGACAGGGAGGGTCGGCAGAGACCCAGTACTTC. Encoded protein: CSATGQGGSAETQYF.

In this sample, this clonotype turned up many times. In nucleotides, the CDR3 is TGTGCCAGCTCACCGACAGGGACCAATATCTATGGCTACACCTTC. Translation: CASSPTGTNIYGYTF. V and J are TRBV18 and TRBJ1-2; 7 bases line up with TRBD1. Per germline, CDR1 KGHSH and CDR2 LQKENI. Trimming removed 3 bases from V and 4 bases from J; junction bases left unmatched: 8. The CDR3 loop spans 15 amino acids.